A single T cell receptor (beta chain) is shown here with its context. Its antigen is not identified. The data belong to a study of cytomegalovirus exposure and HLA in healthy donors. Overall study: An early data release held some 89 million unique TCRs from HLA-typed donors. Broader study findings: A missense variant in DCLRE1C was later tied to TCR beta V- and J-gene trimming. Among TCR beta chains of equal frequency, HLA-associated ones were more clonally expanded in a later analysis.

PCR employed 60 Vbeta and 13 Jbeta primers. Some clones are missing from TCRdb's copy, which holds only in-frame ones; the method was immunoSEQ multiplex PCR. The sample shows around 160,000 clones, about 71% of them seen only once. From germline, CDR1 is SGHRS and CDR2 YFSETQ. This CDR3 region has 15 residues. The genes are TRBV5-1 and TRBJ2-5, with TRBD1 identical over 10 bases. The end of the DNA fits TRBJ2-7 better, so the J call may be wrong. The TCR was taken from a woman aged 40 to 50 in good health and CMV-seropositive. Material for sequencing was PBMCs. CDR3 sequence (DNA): TGCGCCAGCAGCCTCCGGGACAGGGGAACCTACGAGCAGTACTTC. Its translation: CASSLRDRGTYEQYF.